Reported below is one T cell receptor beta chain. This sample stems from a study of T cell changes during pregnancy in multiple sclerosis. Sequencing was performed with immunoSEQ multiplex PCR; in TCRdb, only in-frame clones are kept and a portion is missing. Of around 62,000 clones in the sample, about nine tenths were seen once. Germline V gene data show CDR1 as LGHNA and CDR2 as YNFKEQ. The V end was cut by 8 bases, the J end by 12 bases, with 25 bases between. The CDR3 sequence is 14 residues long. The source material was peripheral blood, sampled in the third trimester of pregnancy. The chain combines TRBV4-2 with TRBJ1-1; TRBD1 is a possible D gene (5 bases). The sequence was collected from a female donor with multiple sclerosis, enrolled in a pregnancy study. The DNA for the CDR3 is TGTGCCAGCTCCGAACTCACGGGGGGAGGTGTGTCTTTCTTT. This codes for CASSELTGGGVSFF.